This T cell receptor (beta chain) was recorded in a study of CD8+ T cells in alopecia areata. The germline V and J ends were trimmed by 0 bases and 2 bases, with 7 bases remaining between them. CDR1 SGHTA and CDR2 FQGNSA come from the germline V gene. This CDR3 contains 14 residues. Peripheral blood and lesional scalp punch biopsies came from alopecia areata patients. Extracted RNA was reverse transcribed into cDNA, the sequencing template. Produced via immunoSEQ multiplex PCR; TCRdb's table is partial and in-frame only. The data hold roughly 200,000 clones, with roughly 60% observed a single time. The sequence derives from a human donor with alopecia areata. This chain connects TRBV7-2 to TRBJ1-1; no clear D. The specimen comprised CD4+ T cells sorted from blood, sampled at week 0. The CDR3, as DNA: TGTGCCAGCAGCTTAGCAGGGTTTAACACTGAAGCTTTCTTT. Its translation is CASSLAGFNTEAFF.